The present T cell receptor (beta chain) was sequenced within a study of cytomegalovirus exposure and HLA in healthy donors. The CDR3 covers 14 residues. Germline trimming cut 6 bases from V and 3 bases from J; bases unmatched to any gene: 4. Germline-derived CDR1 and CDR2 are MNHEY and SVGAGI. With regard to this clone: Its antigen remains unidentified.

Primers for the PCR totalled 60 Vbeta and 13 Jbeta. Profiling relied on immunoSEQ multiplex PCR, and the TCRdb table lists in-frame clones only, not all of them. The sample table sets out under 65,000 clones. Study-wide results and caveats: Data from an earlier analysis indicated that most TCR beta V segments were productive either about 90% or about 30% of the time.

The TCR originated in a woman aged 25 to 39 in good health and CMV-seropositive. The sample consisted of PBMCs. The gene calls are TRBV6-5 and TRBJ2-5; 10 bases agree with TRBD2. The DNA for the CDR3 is TGTGCCAGCAGCCGTGGACTAGCGGAAGAGACCCAGTACTTC. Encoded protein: CASSRGLAEETQYF.